This T cell receptor (beta chain) was retrieved from a study of response to subunit inactivated influenza vaccine. Study-level points and caveats: The authors suggested that few new T cells are recruited per seasonal influenza vaccination.

TCRdb redid the calling of the RT-PCR reads with MiXCR, one entry per CDR3 protein. The sample records about 520,000 distinct CDR3 sequences, approximately 7.8% being singletons. Germline lookup yields CDR1 MNHEY and CDR2 SVGAGI. V lost 0 bases and J lost 6, with 11 bases in between. There are 14 residues in the CDR3. In this sample, this clonotype turned up a few times. Its antigen is as yet unknown. This receptor was obtained from a man aged 50 to 69 who received an inactivated influenza vaccine. The rearrangement uses TRBV6-5 and TRBJ1-2; D is ambiguous. The material was PBMCs from blood, obtained less than 30 months after vaccination. The CDR3 protein is CASSYSAMGNGYTF. The CDR3 DNA reads TGTGCCAGCAGTTACTCAGCAATGGGGAATGGCTACACCTTC.